Listed here are 30 T cell receptor beta chains from one sample, sequenced in a study of CD8 T cells in Susac syndrome. The RNA input was about 0.45 to 1 ug, and it was reverse transcribed with random hexamers. Each CDR3 protein is one row after TCRdb ran MiXCR on the immunoSEQ multiplex PCR reads. Of around 150,000 distinct CDR3 sequences listed, 95% were seen once; the top ten hold roughly 0.14%. The sequenced sample consisted of CD4+ T cells from PBMCs. These receptors originate from a human donor with Susac syndrome.

This chain uses TRBV9 with TRBJ2-7; a weak D match, TRBD2 (5 bases). The CDR3 is 14 residues long. V lost 0 bases to trimming and J lost 2 bases, with 9 bases between them. Looked up from germline, CDR1 is SGDLS and CDR2 is YYNGEE. The chain's CDR3 is CASSVDAGTYEQYF. The DNA of the CDR3 is TGTGCCAGCAGCGTAGATGCGGGTACCTACGAGCAGTACTTC.

The gene calls are TRBV15 and TRBJ1-1, with D hard to call. V was clipped by 3 bases and J by 2 bases, with 13 bases between them. The germline V gene encodes CDR1 LNHNV and CDR2 YYDKDF (reference sequence). This CDR3 comprises 15 residues. CDR3 loop: CATSRPLGINTEAFF. In DNA form, the CDR3 reads TGTGCCACCAGCAGGCCACTGGGCATTAACACTGAAGCTTTCTTT.

The chain joins TRBV20-1 to TRBJ2-5; 9 bases map to TRBD1. This CDR3 is 14 amino acids long. CDR1 is DFQATT and CDR2 is SNEGSKA in the germline V gene (reference sequence). V lost 0 bases to trimming and J lost 4 bases; unmatched junction nucleotides: 3. CDR3 in amino acids: CSARETGGSETQYF. DNA for the CDR3: TGCAGTGCTAGAGAAACAGGGGGCTCAGAGACCCAGTACTTC.

This chain links TRBV29-1 with TRBJ2-7; D gene ambiguous. V was pared by 4 bases and J by 0 bases, with 7 bases between. Germline CDR1 is SQVTM and CDR2 is ANQGSEA. The CDR3 has 12 amino acids. DNA for the CDR3: TGCAGCGTTGCGGACGGCTCCTACGAGCAGTACTTC. It specifies CSVADGSYEQYF.

The J gene is TRBJ1-5, the V gene TRBV29-1; D remains ambiguous. The V end lost 4 bases, the J end lost 1 base, and 5 bases lay between the germline ends. The CDR3 sequence is 12 residues long. Germline V gene data show CDR1 as SQVTM and CDR2 as ANQGSEA. The CDR3 sequence is CSVGESNQPQHF. DNA for the CDR3: TGCAGCGTTGGGGAGAGCAATCAGCCCCAGCATTTT.

The chain employs TRBV29-1 and TRBJ2-7; D is uncertain. The V end was cut by 3 bases, the J end by 6 bases, with 9 bases between. CDR3 length: 11 amino acids. Germline assignment: CDR1 SQVTM and CDR2 ANQGSEA. CDR3 sequence (DNA): TGCAGCGTTGAGGAGCGAGCCGAGCAGTACTTC. Translation: CSVEERAEQYF.

The gene calls are TRBV20-1 and TRBJ2-7; TRBD2 might be the D (5 bases). The V gene lost 0 bases and the J gene lost 2 bases, with 11 bases spanning the gap. The CDR3 consists of 14 residues. Germline loops: CDR1 DFQATT, CDR2 SNEGSKA (reference sequence). CDR3 sequence: CSARDGGAPYEQYF. CDR3 bases: TGCAGTGCTAGAGATGGAGGAGCCCCCTACGAGCAGTACTTC.

The chain couples TRBV2 to TRBJ1-2; possible D gene TRBD1, 5 bases. CDR1 and CDR2 (germline): SNHLY, FYNNEI. Deletions cut 5 bases from V and 4 bases from J, with 14 bases between. This CDR3 region has 14 residues. The CDR3 DNA sequence: TGTGCCAGCAGTTCCATACAGGAGGTCTATGGCTACACCTTC. This codes for CASSSIQEVYGYTF.

Concerning this clonotype: A read error may account for a junction end that differs from germline. The V and J genes are TRBV30 and TRBJ2-7, with D possibly called TRBD1 or TRBD2 (5 bases each). This CDR3 has 12 residues. Germline V CDR1 and CDR2: GTSNPN, SVGIG (reference sequence). CDR3 nucleotides: TGTGCCTGGAGTGTATGGCCGGGACCCCTTGACTTC. It encodes CAWSVWPGPLDF.

The V gene is TRBV13, the J gene TRBJ2-3; D is perhaps TRBD1 or TRBD2 (5 bases each). The CDR3 is 16 amino acids. Germline lookup yields CDR1 PRHDT and CDR2 FYEKMQ (reference sequence). Trimming stripped 4 bases from V and 3 bases from J, with 17 bases between. The CDR3 protein is CASSSYRPGKTDTQYF. The CDR3 nucleotides are TGTGCCAGCAGCTCCTACAGGCCCGGGAAGACAGATACGCAGTATTTT. The full variable domain, in which reference TRBV13 and TRBJ2-3 provide the parts outside the CDR3, is AAGVIQSPRHLIKEKRETATLKCYPIPRHDTVYWYQQGPGQDPQFLISFYEKMQSDKGSIPDRFSAQQFSDYHSELNMSSLELGDSALYFCASSSYRPGKTDTQYFGPGTRLTVL.

This chain uses TRBV20-1 with TRBJ2-7; D uncertain. The CDR3 covers 13 residues. Germline values: CDR1 DFQATT, CDR2 SNEGSKA (reference sequence). V was cut by 8 bases and J by 3 bases, with 17 bases left in between. The CDR3 nucleotides are TGCAGTTCTCGATCGCCTTCCCTCTACGAGCAGTACTTC. Encoded protein: CSSRSPSLYEQYF.

The genes are TRBV25-1 and TRBJ2-1, with D possibly being TRBD1 (6 bases). CDR1 is MGHDK and CDR2 is SYGVNS in the germline V gene. Trimming left V 1 base short and J 6 bases short, with 10 bases between. The CDR3 is 14 amino acids. The CDR3 sequence: CASSEWWGLNEQFF. The CDR3 nucleotides are TGTGCCAGCAGTGAATGGTGGGGGCTCAATGAGCAGTTCTTC.

As regards this clonotype: The germline gene is not matched at one end of the junction; a read error may be the cause. This chain connects TRBV12-3 or TRBV12-4 to TRBJ1-1; the D gene is possibly TRBD1 (6 bases). This CDR3 contains 13 residues. CDR3 sequence (DNA): TGTGCCAGCAGCTTAGGGGGGAGCGGTGAAGCTTTCTTT. Protein product: CASSLGGSGEAFF.

The chain is built from TRBV15 and TRBJ2-2; D is tentatively TRBD1 or TRBD2 (6 bases each). Trimming removed 5 bases at V and 0 bases at J, with 10 bases between. This CDR3 has 15 residues. The germline CDR1 and CDR2 sequences are LNHNV and YYDKDF (reference sequence). The DNA of the CDR3 is TGTGCCACCAGCTTCGGGGGCCCGAACACCGGGGAGCTGTTTTTT. Protein: CATSFGGPNTGELFF.

The gene calls are TRBV3-1 and TRBJ1-5; D gene unclear. There are 15 residues in the CDR3. V was cut by 0 bases and J by 7 bases, with 13 bases left in between. Germline CDR1 is LGHDT and CDR2 is YNNKEL (reference sequence). This CDR3 is CASSQDIRSGQPQHF. The DNA for the CDR3 is TGTGCCAGCAGCCAAGATATAAGGTCCGGGCAGCCCCAGCATTTT.

The chain uses TRBV18 and TRBJ2-7; TRBD1 might be the D (5 bases). Trimming stripped 1 base from V and 3 bases from J, with 16 bases between. Germline CDR1 KGHSH, CDR2 LQKENI. The CDR3 contains 16 residues. CDR3 coding DNA: TGTGCCAGCTCACCACTCTTAACAGGACATTACTACGAGCAGTACTTC. This translates into CASSPLLTGHYYEQYF.

The gene calls are TRBV13 and TRBJ2-5, with 10 bases identical to TRBD2. Germline V gives CDR1 PRHDT, CDR2 FYEKMQ (reference sequence). V shed 3 bases, J shed 5 bases, and the junction held 9 bases outside the gene matches. The length of the CDR3 is 16 residues. The CDR3: CASSFVASGGRETQYF. The CDR3 DNA is TGTGCCAGCAGCTTCGTTGCTAGCGGGGGACGTGAGACCCAGTACTTC.

The CDR3 loop reads CASTEATYNSPLHF. CDR3 sequence (DNA): TGTGCCAGCACAGAGGCCACCTATAATTCACCCCTCCACTTT. V is TRBV28 and J is TRBJ1-6; D unclear. The CDR3 loop spans 14 amino acids. Trimming took off 7 bases at V and 2 bases at J, with 9 bases between the two ends. Germline CDR1 reads MDHEN; CDR2 reads SYDVKM. Drawing the rest from reference TRBV28 and TRBJ1-6, the complete variable domain is DVKVTQSSRYLVKRTGEKVFLECVQDMDHENMFWYRQDPGLGLRLIYFSYDVKMKEKGDIPEGYSVSREKKERFSLILESASTNQTSMYLCASTEATYNSPLHFGNGTRLTVT.

The chain employs TRBV10-3 and TRBJ1-2, with TRBD1 identical over 9 bases. CDR1 is ENHRY, CDR2 SYGVKD, per germline. V gave up 3 bases and J gave up 7 bases; unmatched junction bases: 12. CDR3 length: 16 amino acids. In nucleotides, the CDR3 is TGTGCCATCAGTGAACGCTCCGGGACAGGGACGTCTGGCTACACCTTC. Amino acids: CAISERSGTGTSGYTF.

The CDR3 DNA is TGTGCCAGCAGCCAAGATACGGGGGCCTCCCGCTATGGCTACACCTTC. Amino acids: CASSQDTGASRYGYTF. V and J are TRBV4-2 and TRBJ1-2; D perhaps matches TRBD1 (6 bases). CDR1 is LGHNA and CDR2 is YNFKEQ in the germline V gene. V was cut by 0 bases and J by 4 bases, with 15 bases left in between. The CDR3 contains 16 residues.

This clonotype occurred a few times. V and J are TRBV9 and TRBJ2-3; D unresolved. This CDR3 is 14 amino acids long. V lost 0 bases and J 2 bases, leaving 7 bases between the germline ends. Germline-derived CDR1 and CDR2 are SGDLS and YYNGEE. CDR3 DNA sequence: TGTGCCAGCAGCGTAGGCGGCTACACAGATACGCAGTATTTT. Translated, it gives CASSVGGYTDTQYF. Full variable domain (missing parts from reference TRBV9 and TRBJ2-3): DSGVTQTPKHLITATGQRVTLRCSPRSGDLSVYWYQQSLDQGLQFLIQYYNGEERAKGNILERFSAQQFPDLHSELNLSSLELGDSALYFCASSVGGYTDTQYFGPGTRLTVL.

This chain joins TRBV25-1 and TRBJ1-2; D is unresolved. Per germline, CDR1 MGHDK and CDR2 SYGVNS. The CDR3 is 14 amino acids. V dropped 1 base and J dropped 4 bases, with 10 bases sitting between them. The CDR3 nucleotides are TGTGCCAGCAGTGAATTTACGGATTCCTATGGCTACACCTTC. Translation gives CASSEFTDSYGYTF.

The V and J genes are TRBV5-1 and TRBJ1-2, with D uncertain. Trimming removed 0 bases from V and 4 bases from J, with 13 bases in between. The CDR3 is 15 amino acids. Germline V gene data show CDR1 as SGHRS and CDR2 as YFSETQ. Here the CDR3 reads CASSLEASGGYGYTF. The CDR3 region has the DNA TGCGCCAGCAGCTTGGAGGCATCCGGCGGCTATGGCTACACCTTC. Combining the CDR3 with reference TRBV5-1 and TRBJ1-2 gives the whole variable domain KAGVTQTPRYLIKTRGQQVTLSCSPISGHRSVSWYQQTPGQGLQFLFEYFSETQRNKGNFPGRFSGRQFSNSRSEMNVSTLELGDSALYLCASSLEASGGYGYTFGSGTRLTVV.

This clonotype was detected only a few times. This rearrangement joins TRBV6-1 to TRBJ1-1; TRBD1 aligns across 9 bases. The length of the CDR3 is 13 residues. J lost 4 bases, V lost 6 bases, and 3 bases had no gene match. The germline V gene has CDR1 MNHNS and CDR2 SASEGT. The CDR3 is CASSTGGGTEAFF. The CDR3 nucleotides are TGTGCCAGCAGCACAGGGGGCGGCACTGAAGCTTTCTTT.

V usage is TRBV30 and J usage is TRBJ2-5; perhaps D is TRBD1 or TRBD2 (6 bases each). In germline, CDR1 is GTSNPN, CDR2 SVGIG (reference sequence). Trimming removed 4 bases at V and 5 bases at J, with 14 bases between. This CDR3 comprises 13 residues. CDR3 in amino acids: CAWNGGLRETQYF. DNA of the CDR3: TGTGCCTGGAATGGGGGGCTAAGGGAGACCCAGTACTTC.

This clonotype was seen a few times. The V gene is TRBV18, the J gene TRBJ2-5; D may match TRBD1 or TRBD2 (5 bases each). The CDR3 covers 13 residues. V lost 2 bases to trimming and J lost 1 base, with 5 bases between them. Germline CDR1 is KGHSH and CDR2 is LQKENI. The CDR3 loop reads CASSPGTQETQYF. CDR3 bases: TGTGCCAGCTCACCAGGGACCCAAGAGACCCAGTACTTC.

This chain uses TRBV7-9 with TRBJ1-2; D not resolved. Germline CDR1 SEHNR, CDR2 FQNEAQ (reference sequence). The CDR3 totals 14 residues. V lost 1 base, J lost 2 bases, and 8 bases lay in between. The CDR3 DNA reads TGTGCCAGCAGCTTAGAAACAACCAACTATGGCTACACCTTC. It specifies CASSLETTNYGYTF.

The chain couples TRBV7-9 to TRBJ2-2; D uncertain. V shed 7 bases and J shed 5 bases, with 8 bases lying between them. The germline V gene has CDR1 SEHNR and CDR2 FQNEAQ (reference sequence). This CDR3 comprises 12 residues. DNA for the CDR3: TGTGCCAGCATCCTCCAAACCGGGGAGCTGTTTTTT. Its translation: CASILQTGELFF.

The chain combines TRBV9 with TRBJ2-5; D is possibly TRBD1 or TRBD2 (5 bases each). Germline V gives CDR1 SGDLS, CDR2 YYNGEE. CDR3 length: 14 residues. The V end lost 4 bases, the J end lost 0 bases, and 10 bases lay between the germline ends. The CDR3 sequence is CASSSGPHQETQYF. The CDR3, as DNA: TGTGCCAGCAGCTCGGGACCTCACCAAGAGACCCAGTACTTC. Variable domain in full (rest from reference TRBV9 and TRBJ2-5): DSGVTQTPKHLITATGQRVTLRCSPRSGDLSVYWYQQSLDQGLQFLIQYYNGEERAKGNILERFSAQQFPDLHSELNLSSLELGDSALYFCASSSGPHQETQYFGPGTRLLVL.

This chain links TRBV25-1 with TRBJ1-2, with D unclear. Germline lookup yields CDR1 MGHDK and CDR2 SYGVNS. V dropped 3 bases and J dropped 4 bases, with 12 bases sitting between them. CDR3 length: 14 amino acids. CDR3 nucleotides: TGTGCCAGCAGTGATTCACAGCTTACCTATGGCTACACCTTC. This gives the protein CASSDSQLTYGYTF.